This T cell receptor (beta chain) is from a study of CD8 T cells in Susac syndrome. The study's findings and limits: Clonal CD8+ expansion in Susac was highest in TEMRA cells and active patients.

Comments on this clonotype: Its antigen is as yet unknown.

The authors reverse transcribed 0.5 to 1 ug RNA with random hexamers. The amplification used immunoSEQ multiplex PCR on TCR beta CDR3; it spanned 54 Vbeta and 13 Jbeta. Via MiXCR, TCRdb re-called the immunoSEQ multiplex PCR reads, giving one row per CDR3 protein. The sample contains about 83,000 distinct CDR3 sequences, 96% of which appear only once. Blood CD8+ and CD4+ T cells underwent high-throughput TCR beta sequencing. The sequence came from a human donor with Susac syndrome. The sequencing input was CD8+ T cells from PBMCs.

CDR3 in amino acids: CSARDPGEANTEAFF. DNA of the CDR3: TGCAGTGCTAGAGATCCAGGGGAAGCGAACACTGAAGCTTTCTTT. The chain recombines TRBV20-1 with TRBJ1-1; D might be TRBD1 (6 bases). Germline CDR1 and CDR2: DFQATT and SNEGSKA (reference sequence). Trimming stripped 0 bases from V and 1 base from J, with 12 bases between. The CDR3 covers 15 residues.